The sequence of this T cell receptor beta chain was determined in a study of blood T cell repertoires in COVID-19. At the level of the study: Acute and convalescent COVID-19 samples came from the United States, Italy and Spain. PBMCs, B-cell-depleted T cells, or T cells provided the cDNA or gDNA that made up the material.

Trimming took 8 bases from V and 8 from J, leaving 24 bases between them. This CDR3 has 15 residues. Germline V lookup: CDR1 MDHEN, CDR2 SYDVKM. Methods used by the authors: Reference gene primer amplification in the assay estimated nucleated cell counts. The repertoire was sequenced with immunoSEQ multiplex PCR; TCRdb's copy has only in-frame clones and lacks some. The V and J calls and the clone size are those of that table, but D and trimming were determined from the DNA. Of some 260,000 clones in the sample, around 80% were seen once. This TCR derives from a woman aged 40 to 50 with active or convalescent COVID-19. The material sequenced was peripheral blood. The genes are TRBV28 and TRBJ1-1; the D is unclear. The CDR3 sequence is CASSIKRQLNKEAFF. CDR3 DNA: TGTGCCAGCTCAATAAAGAGGCAGCTGAACAAGGAAGCTTTCTTT.